Following are 13 T cell receptor beta chains from one sample sequenced in a study of draining lymph node invasion in breast cancer. TCRdb called the bulk RNA-seq reads again in MiXCR, with one record for every CDR3 protein. The sample carries some 2,500 distinct CDR3 sequences, under 80% recorded once. Sorting for CD4+ CD45RA- CD25high cells yielded memory regulatory T cells. The sample consisted of sorted memory Tregs from a lymph node. Source of these receptors: a female donor with luminal breast cancer.

Only a few counts were recorded for this clonotype. V and J are TRBV12-3 or TRBV12-4 and TRBJ2-2; 9 positions agree with TRBD2. Losses at the gene ends were 8 bases for V and 7 bases for J; bases not matched to a gene: 17. This CDR3 has 17 residues. CDR3 sequence: CASDRRGGTIGVGELFF. CDR3 sequence (DNA): TGTGCCAGCGATAGGCGGGGGGGGACGATCGGAGTCGGGGAGCTGTTTTTT.

In its sample, this clonotype was seen a few times. The chain uses TRBV12-3 or TRBV12-4 and TRBJ2-7; D could derive from TRBD1 or TRBD2 (5 bases each). The CDR3 has 15 residues. V was trimmed by 5 bases and J by 5 bases, leaving 19 bases between them. In DNA form, the CDR3 reads TGTGCCAGCAGTCCCTCGCCGCCAGGGACCCACGAGCAGTACTTC. Its translation is CASSPSPPGTHEQYF.

This clonotype showed up just once. The gene calls are TRBV11-3 and TRBJ1-1, with D hard to call. V shed 5 bases and J shed 0 bases, with 10 bases lying between them. Germline V lookup: CDR1 SGHNT, CDR2 YENEEA. CDR3 length equals 14 residues. CDR3 nucleotide sequence: TGTGCCAGCAGCCCCGACACCATGAACACTGAAGCTTTCTTT. Its translation: CASSPDTMNTEAFF.

This chain joins TRBV10-3 and TRBJ2-5, with D perhaps TRBD2 (5 bases). V was trimmed by 4 bases and J by 4 bases, leaving 16 bases between them. Germline V gene sequence: CDR1 ENHRY, CDR2 SYGVKD. This CDR3 is built from 15 residues. CDR3 amino acids: CAISAPGGFPETQYF. The CDR3, as DNA: TGTGCCATCAGTGCCCCCGGAGGTTTTCCAGAGACCCAGTACTTC.

The genes are TRBV20-1 and TRBJ2-7, with 9 bases identical to TRBD2. This CDR3 contains 17 residues. Germline assignment: CDR1 DFQATT and CDR2 SNEGSKA (reference sequence). V lost 8 bases and J lost 1; bases outside the gene matches: 18. The CDR3 is CSSRDTSGRTFSYEQYF. The CDR3 coding sequence is TGCAGTTCCCGGGACACAAGCGGGAGGACCTTTTCCTACGAGCAGTACTTC.

The J gene is TRBJ2-5, the V gene TRBV20-1; D remains unclear. Germline CDR1 and CDR2: DFQATT and SNEGSKA (reference sequence). Trimming pared 2 bases from V and 5 bases from J, leaving 9 bases between. The CDR3 is 12 amino acids. Written as DNA, the CDR3 is TGCAGTGCTAGATCCTATGGGGAGACCCAGTACTTC. Amino acid sequence: CSARSYGETQYF.

The chain is built from TRBV4-1 and TRBJ2-3; no clear D. The germline CDR1 and CDR2 sequences are MGHRA and YSYEKL. This CDR3 has 14 residues. V lost 1 base to trimming and J lost 2 bases, with 7 bases between them. CDR3 amino acids: CASSQVQDTDTQYF. CDR3 bases: TGCGCCAGCAGCCAAGTGCAGGACACAGATACGCAGTATTTT.

This rearrangement joins TRBV19 to TRBJ2-7; D call uncertain. Trimming took off 5 bases at V and 2 bases at J, with 4 bases between the two ends. CDR1 LNHDA and CDR2 SQIVND come from the germline V gene (reference sequence). The CDR3 covers 11 residues. CDR3 residues: CASSAAYEQYF. CDR3 bases: TGTGCCAGTAGTGCGGCCTACGAGCAGTACTTC.

The rearrangement links TRBV27 to TRBJ2-3; 10 nucleotides agree with TRBD2. Germline V gives CDR1 MNHEY, CDR2 SMNVEV (reference sequence). The CDR3 covers 12 residues. The V and J ends lost 3 bases and 12 bases, in that order; junction bases with no gene match: 3. This CDR3 reads CASSFTSGAQYF. The DNA of the CDR3 is TGTGCCAGCAGTTTTACTAGCGGGGCCCAGTATTTT.

This clonotype was observed a single time. The chain has TRBV28 and TRBJ2-2, with TRBD1 identical over 7 bases. CDR3 length: 16 amino acids. In germline, CDR1 is MDHEN, CDR2 SYDVKM. V shed 6 bases and J 5 bases; nucleotides not matched to a gene: 12. CDR3 sequence: CASRPSRGRRTGELFF. As DNA, the CDR3 is TGTGCCAGCAGACCCTCTAGGGGGCGAAGAACCGGGGAGCTGTTTTTT. The full variable domain, its missing parts supplied by reference TRBV28 and TRBJ2-2, is DVKVTQSSRYLVKRTGEKVFLECVQDMDHENMFWYRQDPGLGLRLIYFSYDVKMKEKGDIPEGYSVSREKKERFSLILESASTNQTSMYLCASRPSRGRRTGELFFGEGSRLTVL.

This clonotype was observed a handful of times. The V and J genes are TRBV25-1 and TRBJ2-7; D gene uncertain. V lost 2 bases and J 3 bases, leaving 2 bases between the germline ends. Germline V lookup: CDR1 MGHDK, CDR2 SYGVNS. The CDR3 is 11 amino acids. The CDR3 DNA sequence: TGTGCCAGCAGTGAAGGCTACGAGCAGTACTTC. It is translated as CASSEGYEQYF.

The chain has TRBV5-1 and TRBJ2-5; D is uncertain. Trimming stripped 10 bases from V and 5 bases from J, with 12 bases between. Germline lookup yields CDR1 SGHRS and CDR2 YFSETQ. The CDR3 is 11 amino acids. The CDR3 spells CASSGEETQYF. CDR3 sequence (DNA): TGCGCCTCGTCGGGTGAGGAGACCCAGTACTTC.

This clonotype turned up a few times. The chain has TRBV5-1 and TRBJ2-2; 11 bases line up with TRBD1. V lost 4 bases and J lost 1; bases outside the gene matches: 6. The CDR3 covers 17 residues. Germline V gene data show CDR1 as SGHRS and CDR2 as YFSETQ. CDR3 nucleotide sequence: TGCGCCAGCAGCCGCGGACAGGGGGCGCGGAACACCGGGGAGCTGTTTTTT. Encoded protein: CASSRGQGARNTGELFF.